This TCR beta chain was observed in a study of T cells in Graves' hyperthyroidism and ophthalmopathy. In this sample, this clonotype turned up many times. From RNA transcripts, TCR beta CDR3 regions were amplified. First-round RT-PCR targeting the TCR CDR3 was performed with the HTBI primer set. TCRdb re-derived calls from the multiplex PCR reads in MiXCR, one entry per CDR3 protein. The sample lists under 450,000 distinct CDR3 sequences; about 14% were seen once. This CDR3 region has 13 residues. Trimming removed 4 bases at V and 8 bases at J, with 14 bases between. Germline V gene data show CDR1 as LGHDT and CDR2 as YNNKEL (reference sequence).

This sequence joins TRBV3-1 and TRBJ1-2; D call uncertain. The source is a man aged 30 to 45 with Graves' hyperthyroidism that later progressed to Graves' ophthalmopathy. Specimen: blood. The CDR3 coding sequence is TGTGCCAGCAGCCGAAGGCCAGAAGGAGGCTACACCTTC. It yields the protein CASSRRPEGGYTF.